This TCR beta chain stems from a study of blood T cell repertoires in COVID-19. V lost 1 base to trimming and J lost 1 base, with 9 bases between them. This CDR3 has 15 amino acids. Germline assignment: CDR1 SGHTA and CDR2 FQGNSA. Original processing methods: Reference gene primer amplification yielded estimated nucleated cell counts. The protocol was immunoSEQ multiplex PCR, while the TCRdb copy is restricted to in-frame clones and leaves out a portion. V and J calls and clone size are copied from that table; D and trimming were computed from the DNA. The repertoire holds roughly 77,000 clones, 79% seen once, with about 30% in the top ten.

The rearrangement joins TRBV7-2 to TRBJ2-3; tentative D call: TRBD2 (6 bases). Sequencing used peripheral blood. This sequence originates from a man in his sixties with active or convalescent COVID-19. CDR3 bases: TGTGCCAGCAGCTTAGGTCCGGGGGGCACAGATACGCAGTATTTT. It specifies CASSLGPGGTDTQYF.